The 20 T cell receptor beta chains below were found in one sample sequenced in a study of T-cell reconstitution after alpha-beta-depleted transplantation in children. The TCRbeta library was prepared with unique molecular identifiers. From the PCR reads, TCRdb called clonotypes with MiXCR, one entry per CDR3 protein. This sample has 670,000 or so distinct CDR3 sequences, with less than 15% found just once. Sample: PBMCs, taken before TCRalphabeta/CD19-depleted stem cell transplant. These receptors were taken from a girl aged 2-9 years with congenital amegakaryocytic thrombocytopenia, due to receive a stem cell transplant.

This clonotype was seen a handful of times. The gene calls are TRBV9 and TRBJ2-3; no reliable D call. The CDR3 runs to 13 residues. Looked up from germline, CDR1 is SGDLS and CDR2 is YYNGEE. The V end lost 4 bases, the J end lost 6 bases, and 12 bases lay between the germline ends. The CDR3 reads CASSSHVKDTQYF. CDR3 DNA sequence: TGTGCCAGCAGCTCCCACGTCAAGGATACGCAGTATTTT.

Ten or more counts support this clonotype. The V gene is TRBV7-9, the J gene TRBJ2-7; D is uncertain. V lost 5 bases to trimming and J lost 3 bases, with 11 bases between them. Germline CDR1 and CDR2: SEHNR and FQNEAQ (reference sequence). The CDR3 runs 13 residues. As DNA, the CDR3 is TGTGCCAGCAGCCCATTGTTCGTCTACGAGCAGTACTTC. It is translated as CASSPLFVYEQYF. Looking up the rest from reference TRBV7-9 and TRBJ2-7 gives the full variable domain: DTGVSQNPRHKITKRGQNVTFRCDPISEHNRLYWYRQTLGQGPEFLTYFQNEAQLEKSRLLSDRFSAERPKGSFSTLEIQRTEQGDSAMYLCASSPLFVYEQYFGPGTRLTVT.

The rearrangement uses TRBV3-1 and TRBJ1-2; possible D gene TRBD1, 5 bases. Trimming left V 1 base short and J 3 bases short, with 12 bases between. CDR1 LGHDT and CDR2 YNNKEL come from the germline V gene (reference sequence). The CDR3 has 15 amino acids. The CDR3: CASSQGNRPHYGYTF. DNA of the CDR3: TGTGCCAGCAGCCAAGGGAACAGGCCTCACTATGGCTACACCTTC.

The chain joins TRBV29-1 to TRBJ2-7, with 14 bases fitting TRBD2. Germline CDR1 and CDR2: SQVTM and ANQGSEA. The V and J ends lost 1 base and 6 bases, in that order; junction bases with no gene match: 11. CDR3 length: 17 residues. The CDR3 reads CSVEVPPGTSGSCEQYF. In nucleotides, the CDR3 is TGCAGCGTTGAAGTCCCGCCCGGGACTAGCGGGAGCTGCGAGCAGTACTTC.

The chain combines TRBV7-9 with TRBJ2-7, with 10 positions matching TRBD2. Germline CDR1 reads SEHNR; CDR2 reads FQNEAQ (reference sequence). The CDR3 length is 14 residues. V trimming: 5 bases; J trimming: 5 bases; junction bases outside the gene matches: 6. The CDR3 region is CASSLTGTSDEQYF. The CDR3 DNA reads as TGTGCCAGCAGCCTCACCGGGACTAGCGACGAGCAGTACTTC.

In this sample, this clonotype turned up many times. V and J are TRBV7-2 and TRBJ2-1; D uncertain. The CDR3 has 14 residues. Trimming took off 3 bases at V and 1 base at J, with 7 bases between the two ends. CDR1 is SGHTA and CDR2 is FQGNSA in the germline V gene. The chain's CDR3 is CASSFFGSYNEQFF. The CDR3, as DNA: TGTGCCAGCAGCTTTTTCGGGTCCTACAATGAGCAGTTCTTC.

This clonotype was counted many times. The chain links TRBV5-5 to TRBJ2-3; tentatively, D is TRBD1 or TRBD2 (6 bases each). Deletions cut 4 bases from V and 7 bases from J, with 19 bases between. Per the germline V gene, CDR1 is SGHKS and CDR2 is YYEKEE (reference sequence). The CDR3 extends over 15 amino acids. The chain's CDR3 is CASSPGATGAYTQYF. The CDR3 DNA reads as TGTGCCAGCAGCCCGGGGGCTACAGGAGCCTATACGCAGTATTTT.

Here the CDR3 reads CSVAGRGWTGELFF. In nucleotides, the CDR3 is TGCAGCGTTGCGGGTCGGGGTTGGACCGGGGAGCTGTTTTTT. The rearrangement joins TRBV29-1 to TRBJ2-2; D is possibly TRBD2 (5 bases). Per germline, CDR1 SQVTM and CDR2 ANQGSEA. Between the trimmed V and J ends, which lost 4 bases and 5 bases, there was a span of 14 bases. This CDR3 comprises 14 residues.

At least ten counts were recorded for this clonotype. The V gene is TRBV5-1, the J gene TRBJ2-7; D is unclear. CDR1 is SGHRS, CDR2 YFSETQ, per germline. This CDR3 has 14 residues. Trimming left V 2 bases short and J 4 bases short, with 13 bases between. CDR3 loop: CASSFEVGDYEQYF. The CDR3 coding sequence is TGCGCCAGCAGCTTCGAAGTTGGGGATTACGAGCAGTACTTC.

The V call is TRBV18, the J call TRBJ2-2; 7 bases agree with TRBD1. The CDR3 length is 16 residues. V trimming: 6 bases; J trimming: 5 bases; junction bases outside the gene matches: 12. Germline CDR1 reads KGHSH; CDR2 reads LQKENI. CDR3 DNA sequence: TGTGCCAGCTCGCCGTCGACAGGGCTCCTTACCGGGGAGCTGTTTTTT. Amino acid sequence: CASSPSTGLLTGELFF.

This clonotype occurred many times. The chain employs TRBV12-3 or TRBV12-4 and TRBJ2-5, with 7 bases identical to TRBD1. The CDR3 has 15 residues. Losses at the gene ends were 5 bases for V and 2 bases for J; bases not matched to a gene: 8. The CDR3 coding sequence is TGTGCCAGCAGTCCCAAGACAGGGCTACAAGAGACCCAGTACTTC. Its protein product is CASSPKTGLQETQYF.

This clonotype came up a few times. The V gene is TRBV6-1, the J gene TRBJ1-4; tentatively, D is TRBD1 (5 bases). Trimming stripped 4 bases from V and 4 bases from J, with 10 bases between. The CDR3 is 14 amino acids. The V gene's germline CDR1 is MNHNS and CDR2 SASEGT. The CDR3 DNA reads TGTGCCAGCAGTGTCCAGGGACTTAATGAAAAACTGTTTTTT. Its translation: CASSVQGLNEKLFF.

At least ten counts were recorded for this clonotype. The chain recombines TRBV20-1 with TRBJ2-1; TRBD2 agrees at 9 bases. The CDR3 has 15 residues. Germline CDR1 reads DFQATT; CDR2 reads SNEGSKA (reference sequence). The ends lost 5 bases at V and 4 bases at J; junction bases unmatched: 9. CDR3 nucleotide sequence: TGCAGTGCTTTCGACGGGACTAGCAGATACAATGAGCAGTTCTTC. Its protein product is CSAFDGTSRYNEQFF.

This clonotype was picked up many times. The chain couples TRBV20-1 to TRBJ2-3, with 7 bases lining up with TRBD1. The junction had 5 bases not matched to a gene; V was cut back by 6 bases and J by 2 bases. Germline-derived CDR1 and CDR2 are DFQATT and SNEGSKA (reference sequence). The CDR3 contains 13 residues. The CDR3 spells CSAGGISTDTQYF. CDR3 in DNA: TGCAGTGCAGGGGGCATTTCCACAGATACGCAGTATTTT.

Only a few counts were recorded for this clonotype. This chain links TRBV5-1 with TRBJ2-3; D is undetermined. Germline values: CDR1 SGHRS, CDR2 YFSETQ. V shed 1 base and J shed 1 base, with 10 bases lying between them. The CDR3 totals 15 residues. CDR3 DNA sequence: TGCGCCAGCAGCTTGAACGGCCATGGCACAGATACGCAGTATTTT. This gives the protein CASSLNGHGTDTQYF.

At least ten counts were recorded for this clonotype. The rearrangement uses TRBV20-1 and TRBJ2-5; D is perhaps TRBD2 (6 bases). This CDR3 region has 15 residues. Germline loops: CDR1 DFQATT, CDR2 SNEGSKA (reference sequence). Deletions cut 6 bases from V and 1 base from J, with 18 bases between. The CDR3 region is CSARDFPESQETQYF. Here the CDR3 DNA reads TGCAGTGCCCGGGACTTTCCAGAATCCCAAGAGACCCAGTACTTC.

This rearrangement joins TRBV5-6 to TRBJ1-1; D is undetermined. Germline V lookup: CDR1 SGHDT, CDR2 YYEEEE. V dropped 4 bases and J dropped 4 bases, with 17 bases sitting between them. The CDR3 has 15 amino acids. The CDR3 sequence is CASSPPRIRITEAFF. In nucleotides, the CDR3 is TGTGCCAGCAGCCCGCCCAGGATCAGGATCACTGAAGCTTTCTTT.

The chain combines TRBV12-3 or TRBV12-4 with TRBJ2-1, with D tentatively TRBD1 (8 bases). V lost 7 bases and J 0 bases, leaving 16 bases between the germline ends. The CDR3 has 16 amino acids. Here the CDR3 DNA reads TGTGCCAGCAATAAACAGGGGGGGAGCTCCTACAATGAGCAGTTCTTC. Protein sequence: CASNKQGGSSYNEQFF.

This clonotype was counted between two and nine times. V and J are TRBV5-1 and TRBJ1-4, with D possibly being TRBD1 (5 bases). The V end lost 2 bases, the J end lost 8 bases, and 22 bases lay between the germline ends. This CDR3 has 17 residues. CDR1 and CDR2 from the germline V gene are SGHRS and YFSETQ. The CDR3 loop is CASSFGTPGGSNEKLFF. CDR3 nucleotide sequence: TGCGCCAGCAGCTTTGGGACCCCCGGTGGGTCAAACGAAAAACTGTTTTTT.

As regards this clonotype: This may be a read error, as it is one base from a much larger clone. This rearrangement joins TRBV7-2 to TRBJ2-3; D is unresolved. Germline loops: CDR1 SGHTA, CDR2 FQGNSA. This CDR3 spans 14 amino acids. Trimming removed 2 bases at V and 5 bases at J, with 11 bases between. CDR3 sequence: CASSLRPFRDTQYF. The CDR3, as DNA: TGTGCCAGCAGCTTAAGACCCTTTCGAGATACGCAGTATTTT.